This TCR beta chain is drawn from a study of cytomegalovirus exposure and HLA in healthy donors. Study-wide results and limits: Later genetic work tied a missense DCLRE1C variant to beta-chain V and J trimming.

Regarding this clone: No antigen is known for it.

Vbeta (60) and Jbeta (13) primers were used in the PCR. Sequencing was performed with immunoSEQ multiplex PCR; in TCRdb, only in-frame clones are kept and a portion is missing. Counted here are approximately 130,000 clones, roughly 82% occurring once; the ten biggest clones make up about 1.2%. Germline lookup yields CDR1 SGHRS and CDR2 YFSETQ. V gave up 4 bases and J gave up 7 bases; unmatched junction bases: 7. The CDR3 sequence is 14 residues long. This receptor was obtained from a boy between 10 and 17 years old in good health and CMV-seronegative. The sequencing sample was made of PBMCs. V is TRBV5-1 and J is TRBJ2-2; 7 nucleotides agree with TRBD2. CDR3 bases: TGCGCCAGCAGCCCGGGACTACCGGGCGGGGAGCTGTTTTTT. It encodes CASSPGLPGGELFF.